The 20 T cell receptor beta chains below come from one sample, sequenced in a study of blood T cell repertoires in COVID-19. Sequencing was performed with immunoSEQ multiplex PCR; in TCRdb, only in-frame clones are kept and a portion is missing. The sample includes some 46,000 clones, approximately 88% of them seen just once. What was sequenced was peripheral blood. These receptor sequences come from a man aged 50-60 years with acute or convalescent COVID-19.

The V call is TRBV29-1, the J call TRBJ1-5; tentative D call: TRBD1 (5 bases). The CDR3 is 13 residues long. Germline CDR1 SQVTM, CDR2 ANQGSEA. Trimming left V 8 bases short and J 5 bases short, with 16 bases between. DNA of the CDR3: TGCAGCCCGAAATCGGGGGTTGATCAGCCCCAGCATTTT. Translated: CSPKSGVDQPQHF.

The chain recombines TRBV6-5 with TRBJ2-1, with D possibly matching TRBD1 (6 bases). V shed 6 bases and J shed 12 bases, with 15 bases lying between them. This CDR3 contains 12 residues. Germline CDR1 and CDR2: MNHEY and SVGAGI. CDR3 nucleotides: TGTGCCAGCAGGCACCTTACAGGGATGCAGTTCTTC. Protein sequence: CASRHLTGMQFF.

This chain connects TRBV6-5 to TRBJ2-7; TRBD2 is a possible D gene (6 bases). This CDR3 has 14 residues. Looked up from germline, CDR1 is MNHEY and CDR2 is SVGAGI. V shed 0 bases and J shed 9 bases, with 15 bases lying between them. This chain's CDR3 is CASSYSGTGVRQYF. CDR3 coding DNA: TGTGCCAGCAGTTACTCGGGGACTGGGGTTCGGCAGTACTTC.

The chain couples TRBV27 to TRBJ1-6; D not certain. CDR1 and CDR2 (germline): MNHEY, SMNVEV (reference sequence). The CDR3 runs to 14 residues. V gave up 7 bases and J gave up 0 bases, with 7 bases separating them. The DNA for the CDR3 is TGTGCCAGCAAACTGAGCTCCTATAATTCACCCCTCCACTTT. Encoded protein: CASKLSSYNSPLHF.

The gene calls are TRBV6-2 or TRBV6-3 and TRBJ1-6; possibly TRBD1 for D (6 bases). Trimming took off 0 bases at V and 14 bases at J, with 14 bases between the two ends. The CDR3 is made up of 14 amino acids. Looked up from germline, CDR1 is MNHEY and CDR2 is SVGEGT. CDR3 sequence (DNA): TGTGCCAGCAGTTACTCGACAGGTTTCTTCACCCTCCACTTT. Amino acids: CASSYSTGFFTLHF.

This sequence joins TRBV4-2 and TRBJ1-3; D is possibly TRBD1 (6 bases). This CDR3 region has 14 residues. Germline lookup yields CDR1 LGHNA and CDR2 YNFKEQ. Trimming removed 1 base from V and 4 bases from J, with 8 bases in between. The CDR3 nucleotides read TGTGCCAGCAGCCAAGTGGGGGCGGGAAACACCATATATTTT. It encodes CASSQVGAGNTIYF.

CDR3 coding DNA: TGCGCCAGCAGCCTTGCGGGATCGACGGGGGATACGCAGTATTTT. As protein: CASSLAGSTGDTQYF. This sequence joins TRBV4-1 and TRBJ2-3; maybe TRBD2 (6 bases). The germline V gene has CDR1 MGHRA and CDR2 YSYEKL. Deletions cut 4 bases from V and 6 bases from J, with 17 bases between. There are 15 residues in the CDR3.

The chain carries TRBV30 and TRBJ2-1, with 12 bases fitting TRBD2. Germline CDR1 reads GTSNPN; CDR2 reads SVGIG (reference sequence). V shed 6 bases and J 4 bases; nucleotides not matched to a gene: 4. CDR3 length: 14 residues. This chain's CDR3 is CACLTSGRYNEQFF. The CDR3 bases are TGTGCCTGCCTCACTAGCGGGAGGTACAATGAGCAGTTCTTC.

V usage is TRBV5-1 and J usage is TRBJ2-5, with a possible D match to TRBD2 (6 bases). CDR1 and CDR2 (germline): SGHRS, YFSETQ. The CDR3 is 14 residues long. V dropped 0 bases and J dropped 7 bases, with 13 bases sitting between them. This chain's CDR3 is CASSLVAAQGTQYF. The CDR3 coding sequence is TGCGCCAGCAGCTTGGTAGCGGCCCAGGGGACCCAGTACTTC.

The chain has TRBV5-4 and TRBJ2-2; 14 nucleotides match TRBD2. V dropped 4 bases and J dropped 7; count of bases not matched to a gene: 9. The CDR3 totals 17 residues. Germline V gives CDR1 SGHNT, CDR2 YYREEE (reference sequence). The CDR3, as DNA: TGTGCCAGCAGCCCGGGGACTAGCGGGAGCCGAGTCGGGGAGCTGTTTTTT. It codes for CASSPGTSGSRVGELFF.

The gene calls are TRBV6-4 and TRBJ1-2, with 9 bases identical to TRBD1. This CDR3 is built from 13 residues. The V gene's germline CDR1 is MRHNA and CDR2 SNTAGT. The V segment lost 5 bases and the J segment 8 bases; nucleotides outside the gene matches: 6. CDR3 bases: TGTGCCAGCAGTAAGGACAGGGGCGGAGGCTACACCTTC. Translation gives CASSKDRGGGYTF.

The V gene is TRBV20-1, the J gene TRBJ1-2; D not certain. Germline V gene data show CDR1 as DFQATT and CDR2 as SNEGSKA (reference sequence). The CDR3 runs to 12 residues. V dropped 3 bases and J dropped 6 bases, with 11 bases sitting between them. The CDR3 protein is CSASHLPDGYTF. DNA of the CDR3: TGCAGTGCTAGTCACCTTCCGGATGGCTACACCTTC.

The chain joins TRBV19 to TRBJ1-5; 10 nucleotides line up with TRBD1. The trim removed 6 bases at V and 4 bases at J, leaving 12 bases unmatched. Germline-derived CDR1 and CDR2 are LNHDA and SQIVND (reference sequence). There are 17 residues in the CDR3. In nucleotides, the CDR3 is TGTGCCAGTAGCGCCCACACTGACAGGGGGCTAAATCAGCCCCAGCATTTT. Translated: CASSAHTDRGLNQPQHF.

In this sample, this clone turned up once. The rearrangement uses TRBV29-1 and TRBJ1-1; 7 positions match TRBD1. Germline V gene data show CDR1 as SQVTM and CDR2 as ANQGSEA. Trimming took 8 bases from V and 6 from J; bases not matched to a gene: 3. CDR3 size: 10 residues. This CDR3 reads CSSGTAEAFF. CDR3 DNA: TGCAGCTCTGGGACAGCTGAAGCTTTCTTT.

V and J are TRBV7-9 and TRBJ2-2, with D tentatively TRBD1 (6 bases). With 5 bases removed from V and 4 bases from J, the gap between germline ends came to 14 bases. In germline, CDR1 is SEHNR, CDR2 FQNEAQ (reference sequence). The CDR3 covers 15 residues. The chain's CDR3 is CASSHKTGFTGELFF. In DNA, the CDR3 is TGTGCCAGCAGCCATAAAACAGGGTTCACCGGGGAGCTGTTTTTT.

The chain joins TRBV7-2 to TRBJ1-2, with 10 bases identical to TRBD1. The V segment lost 1 base and the J segment 2 bases; nucleotides outside the gene matches: 1. The CDR3 is 15 amino acids. The V gene's germline CDR1 is SGHTA and CDR2 FQGNSA. Here the CDR3 reads CASSLVGQGNYGYTF. In DNA, the CDR3 is TGTGCCAGCAGCTTAGTGGGACAGGGGAACTATGGCTACACCTTC. The whole variable domain, filled in from reference TRBV7-2 and TRBJ1-2, reads GAGVSQSPSNKVTEKGKDVELRCDPISGHTALYWYRQSLGQGLEFLIYFQGNSAPDKSGLPSDRFSAERTGGSVSTLTIQRTQQEDSAVYLCASSLVGQGNYGYTFGSGTRLTVV.

The sample holds a few counts of this clone. The rearrangement joins TRBV30 to TRBJ1-1; no reliable D call. Trimming left V 0 bases short and J 3 bases short, with 17 bases between. The CDR3 covers 16 residues. In germline, CDR1 is GTSNPN, CDR2 SVGIG (reference sequence). CDR3 in amino acids: CAWSVFIGGEDTEAFF. CDR3 sequence (DNA): TGTGCCTGGAGTGTCTTCATAGGAGGAGAGGACACTGAAGCTTTCTTT. Full variable domain (missing parts from reference TRBV30 and TRBJ1-1): SQTIHQWPATLVQPVGSPLSLECTVEGTSNPNLYWYRQAAGRGLQLLFYSVGIGQISSEVPQNLSASRPQDRQFILSSKKLLLSDSGFYLCAWSVFIGGEDTEAFFGQGTRLTVV.

This rearrangement joins TRBV5-1 to TRBJ2-2; a possible D gene is TRBD2 (5 bases). This CDR3 comprises 16 residues. The germline V gene encodes CDR1 SGHRS and CDR2 YFSETQ. V shed 4 bases and J shed 4 bases, with 17 bases lying between them. The CDR3 region is CASSPPGLPTTGELFF. As DNA, the CDR3 is TGCGCCAGCAGCCCTCCCGGACTGCCTACCACCGGGGAGCTGTTTTTT.

This chain uses TRBV6-5 with TRBJ2-1, with 12 bases fitting TRBD2. This CDR3 region has 14 residues. After removal of 10 bases from V and 7 bases from J, the junction contained 8 bases not matched to a gene. Looked up from germline, CDR1 is MNHEY and CDR2 is SVGAGI. CDR3 DNA: TGTGCCACCTCTAGCGGGGGGGTACATAATGAGCAGTTCTTC. This sequence encodes CATSSGGVHNEQFF.

This chain uses TRBV5-8 with TRBJ2-7; D might be TRBD2 (7 bases). Trimming took 2 bases from V and 7 from J, leaving 19 bases between them. The CDR3 runs to 15 residues. Germline CDR1 reads SGHTS; CDR2 reads YDEGEE. The chain's CDR3 is CASSFSWGGRSEQYF. In DNA form, the CDR3 reads TGTGCCAGCAGCTTCTCATGGGGGGGGCGCAGTGAGCAGTACTTC.